This T cell receptor beta chain was recorded in a study of multiple sclerosis patients with progressive multifocal leukoencephalopathy. Time point denoted: before natalizumab initiation. Trimming cost V 2 bases and J 0 bases, with 10 bases left between them. CDR1 MNHNS and CDR2 SASEGT come from the germline V gene. The CDR3 length is 15 residues. Profiled with immunoSEQ multiplex PCR; TCRdb holds only in-frame clones, not every one. The table has around 28,000 clones, approximately 90% seen once. V and J are TRBV6-1 and TRBJ1-2; no clear D gene. The source is a human donor with multiple sclerosis. Material: PBMCs. CDR3 in DNA: TGTGCCAGCAGTGAACACGGATATACTAACTATGGCTACACCTTC. Amino acid sequence: CASSEHGYTNYGYTF.